The clone carrying this T cell receptor (beta chain) was counted at least ten times. This record belongs to a study of early T cells in non-severe SARS-CoV-2 infection. Looking at the study overall: Investigators sequenced bulk RNA drawn from unsorted whole blood, and chains remained unpaired.

J lost 4 bases, V lost 5 bases, and 8 bases had no gene match. CDR3 length: 15 amino acids. Germline V gene data show CDR1 as SEHNR and CDR2 as FQNEAQ (reference sequence). TCRdb analysed the 5' RACE reads with MiXCR anew, one entry per CDR3 protein. Among tens of thousands of distinct CDR3 sequences listed, roughly 13% were seen once. Material for sequencing was whole blood. The clonotype was recovered from an adult who was a healthcare worker with PCR-confirmed SARS-CoV-2 infection or an uninfected control (not recorded which). This chain connects TRBV7-9 to TRBJ2-1; 7 bases agree with TRBD1. This CDR3 is CASSLAGTDYNEQFF. The CDR3 bases are TGTGCCAGCAGCCTCGCCGGGACAGATTACAATGAGCAGTTCTTC.